This entry lists 23 T cell receptor beta chains sequenced from one sample in a study of regulatory T cells in long-lasting Graves disease. Relying on iRepertoire HTBI primers and Arm-PCR of CDR3 regions, the team built TCR beta libraries. TCRdb redid the calling of the multiplex PCR reads with MiXCR, one entry per CDR3 protein. This table has 400,000 to 500,000 distinct CDR3 sequences, less than 20% appearing once. Time point in this sample: newly diagnosed GD, antithyroid drugs for less than 3 months. RNA isolated from PBMCs was used to make the TCR library. Another study also made use of these data, one on T cells in Graves' hyperthyroidism and ophthalmopathy.

The material sequenced was peripheral blood mononuclear cells (PBMCs), taken at new diagnosis, from a patient treated with antithyroid drugs. Receptors were obtained from a woman between 18 and 29 years old with Graves disease.

This clonotype occurred once. This sequence joins TRBV7-9 and TRBJ2-7; D is undetermined. Trimming pared 3 bases from V and 5 bases from J, leaving 8 bases between. Germline values: CDR1 SEHNR, CDR2 FQNEAQ (reference sequence). The CDR3 is 12 amino acids. CDR3 residues: CASSFLYDEQYF. CDR3 sequence (DNA): TGTGCCAGCAGCTTCCTATATGACGAGCAGTACTTC.

This clonotype was picked up many times. CDR3 nucleotide sequence: TGTGCCAGCAGCCAAGAGCAGGGGAGGATCACTGAAGCTTTCTTT. Amino acids: CASSQEQGRITEAFF. The V call is TRBV3-1, the J call TRBJ1-1; tentative D call: TRBD1 (6 bases). CDR1 is LGHDT and CDR2 is YNNKEL in the germline V gene (reference sequence). Deletions cut 0 bases from V and 4 bases from J, with 12 bases between. The CDR3 runs 15 residues.

This clonotype was seen a handful of times. A much larger clonotype is one base distant, so this may be a read error. The chain is built from TRBV11-2 and TRBJ2-1, with D possibly called TRBD1 or TRBD2 (5 bases each). The germline V gene has CDR1 SGHAT and CDR2 FQNNGV. This CDR3 has 14 residues. The V and J ends lost 8 bases and 8 bases respectively, with 19 bases between them. The CDR3 spells CASGSGPAFHEQFF. For the CDR3, the DNA is TGTGCCAGCGGTTCGGGACCAGCATTCCATGAGCAGTTCTTC.

Note on this clonotype: Just one base apart from a much larger clone, this may be a read error. This chain links TRBV20-1 with TRBJ2-1; 7 bases match TRBD1. The CDR3 is 14 residues long. CDR1 is DFQATT, CDR2 SNEGSKA, per germline (reference sequence). V shed 4 bases, J shed 6 bases, and the junction held 9 bases outside the gene matches. CDR3 DNA sequence: TGCAGTGCTACCTACAGGGGCCAATGCAATGAGCAGTTCTTC. It specifies CSATYRGQCNEQFF.

This chain connects TRBV25-1 to TRBJ2-2; D is perhaps TRBD2 (5 bases). V lost 1 base and J lost 5, with 23 bases in between. The CDR3 is made up of 19 amino acids. Germline V gives CDR1 MGHDK, CDR2 SYGVNS. In nucleotides, the CDR3 is TGTGCCAGCAGTGAATCAAGCGGCCGGGGATCAACCCTTACCGGGGAGCTGTTTTTT. The encoded protein is CASSESSGRGSTLTGELFF.

In its sample, this clonotype was seen many times. The V call is TRBV28, the J call TRBJ1-1; D is uncertain. The CDR3 consists of 13 residues. With 6 bases removed from V and 1 base from J, the gap between germline ends came to 9 bases. Per germline, CDR1 MDHEN and CDR2 SYDVKM. CDR3 sequence (DNA): TGTGCCAGCAGCCCATACAGGAACACTGAAGCTTTCTTT. Encoded protein: CASSPYRNTEAFF.

This clonotype was observed a handful of times. At one end, the junction sequence differs from germline, possibly due to a read error. The J gene is TRBJ2-7, the V gene TRBV30; D is unclear. In germline, CDR1 is GTSNPN, CDR2 SVGIG (reference sequence). This CDR3 comprises 13 residues. The CDR3 DNA sequence: TGTGCCTGGAGTGTAGCCGTTATCTACGAGCAGTGCTTC. Amino acid sequence: CAWSVAVIYEQCF.

This clonotype occurred a few times. V gene TRBV29-1 combines with J gene TRBJ2-7, with unresolved D. Germline V lookup: CDR1 SQVTM, CDR2 ANQGSEA. The CDR3 consists of 12 residues. With 4 bases removed from V and 5 bases from J, the gap between germline ends came to 12 bases. The CDR3 loop reads CSVGRPNDEQYF. The CDR3 DNA reads as TGCAGCGTTGGGCGACCTAACGACGAGCAGTACTTC.

In this sample, this clonotype turned up a few times. The chain is built from TRBV28 and TRBJ2-1; weak D call: TRBD1 (5 bases). The germline CDR1 and CDR2 sequences are MDHEN and SYDVKM. The CDR3 loop spans 15 amino acids. The V and J ends lost 6 bases and 9 bases respectively, with 21 bases between them. CDR3 sequence (DNA): TGTGCCAGCAGCCCTGGACATGCCGCCCTCGGTGAGCAGTTCTTC. This codes for CASSPGHAALGEQFF. The full variable domain, completed using reference TRBV28 and TRBJ2-1, is DVKVTQSSRYLVKRTGEKVFLECVQDMDHENMFWYRQDPGLGLRLIYFSYDVKMKEKGDIPEGYSVSREKKERFSLILESASTNQTSMYLCASSPGHAALGEQFFGPGTRLTVL.

By share, this clonotype ranks as medium-sized. The CDR3 region is CASSVTSGVPEQFF. DNA for the CDR3: TGTGCCAGCAGCGTGACTAGCGGGGTGCCGGAGCAGTTCTTC. The chain uses TRBV7-8 and TRBJ2-1; 11 positions match TRBD2. Trimming at V came to 5 bases and at J to 10 bases, leaving 7 bases not matched to a gene. The CDR3 totals 14 residues. The germline gives CDR1 SGHVS, CDR2 FQNEAQ.

This clonotype was detected a few times. The genes are TRBV5-4 and TRBJ2-1, with D perhaps TRBD2 (6 bases). The CDR3 length is 14 residues. Germline CDR1 reads SGHNT; CDR2 reads YYREEE (reference sequence). Deletions cut 2 bases from V and 5 bases from J, with 11 bases between. DNA for the CDR3: TGTGCCAGCAGCTTACTGCGGGACCACAATGAGCAGTTCTTC. Encoded protein: CASSLLRDHNEQFF.

This clonotype was picked up many times. CDR3 nucleotide sequence: TGTGCCAGCAGGACGCTCGCCGGGACAGGCAATCAGCCCCAGCATTTT. It codes for CASRTLAGTGNQPQHF. The V gene is TRBV27, the J gene TRBJ1-5, with 7 nucleotides matching TRBD1. The CDR3 is 16 residues long. Germline-derived CDR1 and CDR2 are MNHEY and SMNVEV (reference sequence). V dropped 6 bases and J dropped 2; count of bases not matched to a gene: 10.

In its sample, this clonotype was seen many times. The gene calls are TRBV28 and TRBJ2-7; TRBD2 aligns across 8 bases. The CDR3 has 14 amino acids. The germline CDR1 and CDR2 sequences are MDHEN and SYDVKM. Germline trimming cut 2 bases from V and 4 bases from J; bases unmatched to any gene: 4. This CDR3 is CASSLPAGDYEQYF. CDR3 sequence (DNA): TGTGCCAGCAGTTTACCAGCGGGGGATTACGAGCAGTACTTC.

At least ten counts were recorded for this clonotype. This chain connects TRBV28 to TRBJ2-3, with TRBD2 identical over 8 bases. Per germline, CDR1 MDHEN and CDR2 SYDVKM. J lost 3 bases, V lost 7 bases, and 6 bases had no gene match. The CDR3 is 14 residues long. The chain's CDR3 is CASTKTSVTDTQYF. The CDR3 nucleotides are TGTGCCAGCACCAAGACTAGCGTGACAGATACGCAGTATTTT.

This clonotype was seen ten or more times. The chain is built from TRBV5-1 and TRBJ1-1, with TRBD1 matching 10 bases. Unmatched junction bases numbered 15, after V lost 0 bases and J lost 7 bases. The germline V gene has CDR1 SGHRS and CDR2 YFSETQ. This CDR3 is 18 amino acids long. The CDR3 bases are TGCGCCAGCAGCTTGGACCCCGGACCGGGACAGGGGCACCTTGAAGCTTTCTTT. This translates into CASSLDPGPGQGHLEAFF.

As to this clonotype: The junction and the germline gene differ at one end; a read error may be behind it. The rearrangement joins TRBV20-1 to TRBJ2-1; 8 bases agree with TRBD1. Germline V gene data show CDR1 as DFQATT and CDR2 as SNEGSKA (reference sequence). The CDR3 has 13 residues. The CDR3 nucleotides are TGCAGTGCCAGGACAGGGAGAGACAATGGGCAGTTCTTC. Translated: CSARTGRDNGQFF.

This clonotype has more than one count but fewer than ten. V usage is TRBV28 and J usage is TRBJ1-2; D might be TRBD1 (5 bases). The CDR3 spans 15 residues. CDR1 and CDR2 from the germline V gene are MDHEN and SYDVKM. V lost 5 bases and J 8 bases, leaving 21 bases between the germline ends. The CDR3 region is CASSPAGRALAGYTF. Here the CDR3 DNA reads TGTGCCAGCAGTCCCGCAGGGCGGGCTTTGGCCGGCTACACCTTC.

This clonotype was detected many times. This chain connects TRBV6-1 to TRBJ1-2; TRBD1 matches 9 bases. The CDR3 has 14 amino acids. V trimming: 2 bases; J trimming: 9 bases; junction bases outside the gene matches: 7. The germline CDR1 and CDR2 sequences are MNHNS and SASEGT. CDR3 residues: CASSESGQGRSYTF. The CDR3 coding sequence is TGTGCCAGCAGTGAATCTGGACAGGGGAGAAGCTACACCTTC.

This clonotype was picked up many times. The V and J genes are TRBV13 and TRBJ2-1; D might be TRBD2 (5 bases). The V gene's germline CDR1 is PRHDT and CDR2 FYEKMQ (reference sequence). CDR3 length: 16 amino acids. The V end was cut by 5 bases, the J end by 6 bases, with 20 bases between. DNA of the CDR3: TGTGCCAGCAGCGAACCTGGGTGGGATCGGGGCAATGAGCAGTTCTTC. Translated, it gives CASSEPGWDRGNEQFF.

This clonotype has ten or more counts. The chain carries TRBV7-9 and TRBJ2-1; tentatively, D is TRBD2 (5 bases). Germline loops: CDR1 SEHNR, CDR2 FQNEAQ (reference sequence). CDR3 size: 11 residues. V was clipped by 6 bases and J by 8 bases, with 8 bases between them. CDR3 nucleotide sequence: TGTGCCAGCAGTTTGGACTATGAGCAGTTCTTC. The encoded protein is CASSLDYEQFF.

This clonotype was seen ten or more times. V and J are TRBV19 and TRBJ2-7; 10 bases match TRBD2. The J segment lost 0 bases and the V segment lost 9 bases, leaving 14 bases of the junction unmatched. Germline CDR1 and CDR2: LNHDA and SQIVND (reference sequence). The CDR3 has 17 residues. CDR3 amino acids: CASSSPRTSGNSYEQYF. The CDR3 DNA reads TGTGCCAGCAGTTCACCTCGGACTAGCGGTAACTCCTACGAGCAGTACTTC.

This chain uses TRBV25-1 with TRBJ1-4, with D maybe TRBD1 (5 bases). CDR3 size: 15 residues. The germline V and J ends were trimmed by 3 bases and 8 bases, with 16 bases remaining between them. From germline, CDR1 is MGHDK and CDR2 SYGVNS. CDR3 protein: CASSDQGKTREKLFF. The CDR3 DNA reads as TGTGCCAGCAGTGATCAGGGCAAAACCCGAGAAAAACTGTTTTTT.

A note on this clonotype: This may come from a read error, since a much larger clone is one base off. This chain joins TRBV30 and TRBJ1-4; a possible D gene is TRBD1 (6 bases). Germline CDR1 is GTSNPN and CDR2 is SVGIG (reference sequence). The length of the CDR3 is 14 residues. The CDR3 bases are TGTACCTGGAATCGGGGACATATGGATCAAAAACTGTTTTTT. It yields the protein CTWNRGHMDQKLFF.